The source of this TCR beta chain is a study of T cell responses to AZD1222 COVID-19 vaccine. Only one count was recorded for this clone. Its specificity is not known. TCRdb's table, derived via immunoSEQ multiplex PCR, lists solely in-frame clones and lacks some. Of approximately 100,000 clones listed, about 90% are singletons. The ends were cut back, 4 bases at V and 4 bases at J, with 24 bases in the middle. The CDR3 contains 17 residues. The germline gives CDR1 SGHNT, CDR2 YYREEE (reference sequence). General study points: Donors, mostly white British, included more females; clonal diversity was possibly underestimated.

The TCR sequence derives from an adult in good health. The chain joins TRBV5-4 to TRBJ2-7; tentatively, D is TRBD1 or TRBD2 (5 bases each). Sequenced material: peripheral blood, taken on day 0 of AZD1222 vaccination. CDR3 residues: CASSEGGPLRQRYEQYF. The CDR3 DNA reads TGTGCCAGCAGCGAGGGTGGACCCCTAAGACAGCGATACGAGCAGTACTTC. Full variable domain (outside the CDR3, taken from reference TRBV5-4 and TRBJ2-7): ETGVTQSPTHLIKTRGQQVTLRCSSQSGHNTVSWYQQALGQGPQFIFQYYREEENGRGNFPPRFSGLQFPNYSSELNVNALELDDSALYLCASSEGGPLRQRYEQYFGPGTRLTVT.